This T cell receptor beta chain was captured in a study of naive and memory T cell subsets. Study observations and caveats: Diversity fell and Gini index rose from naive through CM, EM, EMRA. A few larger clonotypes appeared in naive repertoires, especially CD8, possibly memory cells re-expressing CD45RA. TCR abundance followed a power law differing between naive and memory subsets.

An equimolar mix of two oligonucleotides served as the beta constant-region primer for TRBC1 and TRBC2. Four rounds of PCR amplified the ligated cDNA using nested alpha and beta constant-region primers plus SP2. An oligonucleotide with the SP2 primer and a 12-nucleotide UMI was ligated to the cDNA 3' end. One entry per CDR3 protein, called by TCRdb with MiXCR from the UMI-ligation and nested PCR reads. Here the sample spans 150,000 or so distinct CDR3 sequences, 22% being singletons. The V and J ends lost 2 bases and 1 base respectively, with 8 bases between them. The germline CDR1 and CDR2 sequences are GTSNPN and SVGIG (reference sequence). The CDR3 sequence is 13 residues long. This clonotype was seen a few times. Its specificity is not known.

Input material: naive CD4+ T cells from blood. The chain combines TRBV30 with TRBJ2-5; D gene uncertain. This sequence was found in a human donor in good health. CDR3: CAWSLRLQETQYF. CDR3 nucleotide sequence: TGTGCCTGGAGTCTCCGCCTCCAAGAGACCCAGTACTTC.